This T cell receptor (beta chain) was sequenced for a study of blood T cell repertoires in COVID-19. This clone came up once. The table came from immunoSEQ multiplex PCR; TCRdb's copy has only in-frame clones and leaves some out. The sample records approximately 300,000 clones, 85% being singletons. V gave up 7 bases and J gave up 4 bases, with 14 bases separating them. The germline gives CDR1 MDHEN, CDR2 SYDVKM. There are 14 residues in the CDR3. In the 2 weeks before study entry, exposed participants met a COVID-19 case, which was PCR-confirmed or clinician-diagnosed. The specimen sequenced was PBMCs or T cells enriched from blood (not recorded which). The origin of this receptor is a woman in her 30s who had been exposed to COVID-19. The V call is TRBV28, the J call TRBJ1-5, with unresolved D. The CDR3 region is CASTYSGWNQPQHF. In DNA, the CDR3 is TGTGCCAGCACCTACAGCGGTTGGAATCAGCCCCAGCATTTT.